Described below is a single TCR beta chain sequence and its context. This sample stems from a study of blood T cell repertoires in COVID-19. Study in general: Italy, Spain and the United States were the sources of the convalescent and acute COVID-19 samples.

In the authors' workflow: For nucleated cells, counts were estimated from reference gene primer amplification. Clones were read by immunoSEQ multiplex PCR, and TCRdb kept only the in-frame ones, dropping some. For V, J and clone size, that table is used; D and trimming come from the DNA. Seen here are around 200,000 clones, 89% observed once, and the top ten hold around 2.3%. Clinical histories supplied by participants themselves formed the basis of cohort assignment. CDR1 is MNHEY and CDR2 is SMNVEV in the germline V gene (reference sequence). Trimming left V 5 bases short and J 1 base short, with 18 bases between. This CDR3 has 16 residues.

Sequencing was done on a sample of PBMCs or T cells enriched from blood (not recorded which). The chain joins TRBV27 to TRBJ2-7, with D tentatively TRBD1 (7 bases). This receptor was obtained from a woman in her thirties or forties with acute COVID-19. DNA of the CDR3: TGTGCCAGCAGTCCGCCGGGGAGGACAGGTTCCTACGAGCAGTACTTC. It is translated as CASSPPGRTGSYEQYF.